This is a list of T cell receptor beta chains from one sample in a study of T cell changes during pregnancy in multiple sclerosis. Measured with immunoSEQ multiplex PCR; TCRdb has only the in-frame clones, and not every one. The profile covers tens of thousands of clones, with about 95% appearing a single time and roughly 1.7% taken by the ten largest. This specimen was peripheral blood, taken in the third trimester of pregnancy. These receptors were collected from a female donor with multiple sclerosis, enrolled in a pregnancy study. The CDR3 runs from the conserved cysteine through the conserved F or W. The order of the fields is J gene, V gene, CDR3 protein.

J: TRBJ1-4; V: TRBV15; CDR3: CATSGSAGFLTNEKLFF
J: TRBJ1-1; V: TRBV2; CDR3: CASSDQQGTEAFF
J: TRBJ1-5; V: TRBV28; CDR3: CASSLPREYSNQPQHF
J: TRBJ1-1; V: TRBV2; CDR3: CASTEGRGAFF
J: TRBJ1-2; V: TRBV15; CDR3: CATSRDGQGYGYTF
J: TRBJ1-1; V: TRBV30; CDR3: CAYENSGRLTEAFF
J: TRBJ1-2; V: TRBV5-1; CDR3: CASPTGYGYTF
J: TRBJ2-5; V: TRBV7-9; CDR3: CASSLGQLQETQYF
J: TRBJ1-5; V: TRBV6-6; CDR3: CASRPGGESQPQHF
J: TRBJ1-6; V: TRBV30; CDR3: CAWSPSRRAHSPLHF
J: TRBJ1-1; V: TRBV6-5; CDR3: CASYRDRGFTEAFF
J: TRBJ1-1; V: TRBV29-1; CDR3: CSVGQGYEAFF
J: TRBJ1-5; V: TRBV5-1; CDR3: CASSLGTGNQPQHF
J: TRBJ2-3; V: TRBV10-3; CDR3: CAISDSAGDTQYF
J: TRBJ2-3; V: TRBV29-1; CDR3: CSAESGTGTDTQYF
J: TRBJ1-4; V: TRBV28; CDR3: CASSTTRGGEKLFF
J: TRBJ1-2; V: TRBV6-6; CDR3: CASSPGRQRGYTF
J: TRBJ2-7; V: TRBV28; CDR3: CASKLAGVYEQYF
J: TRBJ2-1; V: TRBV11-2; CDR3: CASSFGTSPNEQFF
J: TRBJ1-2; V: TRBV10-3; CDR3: CAITLGQGADGYTF
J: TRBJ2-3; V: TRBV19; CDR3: CASKGAQGRSDTQYF
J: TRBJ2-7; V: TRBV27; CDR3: CASTASGGSYEQYF
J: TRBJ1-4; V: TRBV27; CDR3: CASSSQPRRGAEKLFF
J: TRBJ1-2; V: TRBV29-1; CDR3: CSALAQINYGYTF
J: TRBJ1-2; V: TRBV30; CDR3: CASGQGIYGYTF
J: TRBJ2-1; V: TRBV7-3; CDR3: CASSSSGRKYNEQFF
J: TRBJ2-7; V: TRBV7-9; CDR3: CASSLVNTGSYEQYF
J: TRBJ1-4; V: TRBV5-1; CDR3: CASSLGQIKDEKLFF